Following are 7 T cell receptor beta chains from one sample sequenced in a study of OX40 agonist ivuxolimab in advanced cancers. The protocol was immunoSEQ multiplex PCR, while the TCRdb copy is restricted to in-frame clones and leaves out a portion. The sample has 75,000 to 100,000 clones, over 75% seen once. The starting material was CD4+ or CD8+ T cells sorted from blood, obtained in a trial of the OX40 agonist ivuxolimab. These receptors originate from an adult with an advanced solid tumor such as melanoma, head and neck, liver or kidney cancer.

This chain connects TRBV18 to TRBJ2-1; 7 nucleotides line up with TRBD2. This CDR3 region has 16 residues. CDR1 and CDR2 (germline): KGHSH, LQKENI. Unmatched junction bases numbered 9, after V lost 3 bases and J lost 4 bases. The CDR3 region is CASSPTLTSAYNEQFF. The CDR3 region has the DNA TGTGCCAGCTCACCTACTCTTACTAGCGCTTACAATGAGCAGTTCTTC.

The genes are TRBV7-6 and TRBJ2-3; D is unclear. V was pared by 1 base and J by 2 bases, with 7 bases between. This CDR3 contains 14 residues. Germline CDR1 is SGHVS and CDR2 is FNYEAQ. CDR3 nucleotides: TGTGCCAGCAGCTTAGGGGCGACCACAGATACGCAGTATTTT. Its translation is CASSLGATTDTQYF.

This clone appeared a few times. The chain couples TRBV7-3 to TRBJ1-2; 8 bases map to TRBD1. The V gene's germline CDR1 is SGHTA and CDR2 FQGTGA. The CDR3 runs to 14 residues. The V segment lost 5 bases and the J segment 5 bases; nucleotides outside the gene matches: 7. CDR3 nucleotide sequence: TGTGCCAGCAGCCCCCAGGGGGCCCCATATGGCTACACCTTC. Residues: CASSPQGAPYGYTF.

The chain couples TRBV5-4 to TRBJ2-7; 10 positions agree with TRBD2. J was trimmed by 0 bases and V by 4 bases; bases with no gene match: 7. Germline CDR1 and CDR2: SGHNT and YYREEE (reference sequence). There are 16 residues in the CDR3. CDR3 sequence reads: CASSVLAGVLSYEQYF. DNA of the CDR3: TGTGCCAGCAGCGTTCTAGCGGGAGTGCTCTCCTACGAGCAGTACTTC.

A single count supports this clone. V and J are TRBV5-1 and TRBJ2-7; 8 nucleotides align to TRBD1. With V trimmed by 4 bases and J by 6 bases, 9 bases remained unmatched. Germline assignment: CDR1 SGHRS and CDR2 YFSETQ. CDR3 length: 14 amino acids. The CDR3 DNA is TGCGCCAGCAGCCCCTCAGGGGGCTCGGGCGAGCAGTACTTC. It codes for CASSPSGGSGEQYF.

This rearrangement joins TRBV7-2 to TRBJ1-2, with D maybe TRBD1 (6 bases). The CDR3 is made up of 14 amino acids. V gave up 0 bases and J gave up 8 bases, with 13 bases separating them. Germline V gene data show CDR1 as SGHTA and CDR2 as FQGNSA. The CDR3 DNA reads TGTGCCAGCAGCTTAGCCGGGACAATCAGGGGCTACACCTTC. The encoded protein is CASSLAGTIRGYTF.

The chain is built from TRBV2 and TRBJ1-1; D is unclear. Germline V gene data show CDR1 as SNHLY and CDR2 as FYNNEI. The CDR3 runs to 13 residues. V lost 4 bases and J lost 1, with 7 bases in between. CDR3 nucleotide sequence: TGTGCCAGCAGTGCGCACGGGAACACTGAAGCTTTCTTT. Amino acid sequence: CASSAHGNTEAFF. The full variable domain, with the rest looked up from reference TRBV2 and TRBJ1-1, is EPEVTQTPSHQVTQMGQEVILRCVPISNHLYFYWYRQILGQKVEFLVSFYNNEISEKSEIFDDQFSVERPDGSNFTLKIRSTKLEDSAMYFCASSAHGNTEAFFGQGTRLTVV.